These 19 T cell receptor beta chains were all obtained from the same sample, sequenced in a study of cytomegalovirus exposure and HLA in healthy donors. The study ran its PCR with 60 Vbeta and 13 Jbeta primers. TCRdb keeps only in-frame clones here, not all; method: immunoSEQ multiplex PCR. The sample yields 150,000 to 200,000 clones, about three quarters seen once. Material for sequencing was PBMCs. The receptors stem from a woman in her 40s in good health and CMV-seronegative.

The rearrangement uses TRBV30 and TRBJ1-4; TRBD1 is a possible D gene (6 bases). V was pared by 8 bases and J by 0 bases, with 13 bases between. Germline V lookup: CDR1 GTSNPN, CDR2 SVGIG (reference sequence). The CDR3 consists of 14 residues. CDR3 in amino acids: CARGGHTTNEKLFF. CDR3 nucleotide sequence: TGTGCCCGGGGGGGACACACAACTAATGAAAAACTGTTTTTT.

Turning to this clone: Its ends do not fully match the called genes, so a read error is possible. The genes are TRBV7-7 and TRBJ2-5; TRBD2 aligns across 9 bases. The CDR3 consists of 16 residues. Germline V gene sequence: CDR1 SSHAT, CDR2 FNYEAQ (reference sequence). CDR3 in DNA: TGTGCTAGCAGCTTAGGGGGTAGCGGGGGACTTGAGACCCAGTACTTC. It specifies CASSLGGSGGLETQYF. The full variable domain, its missing parts supplied by reference TRBV7-7 and TRBJ2-5, is GAGVSQSPRYKVTKRGQDVTLRCDPISSHATLYWYQQALGQGPEFLTYFNYEAQPDKSGLPSDRFSAERPEGSISTLTIQRTEQRDSAMYRCASSLGGSGGLETQYFGPGTRLLVL.

The rearrangement joins TRBV4-2 to TRBJ2-1; D unclear. Germline V gene lookup returns CDR1 LGHNA and CDR2 YNFKEQ. The CDR3 has 16 amino acids. V shed 0 bases and J shed 6 bases, with 15 bases lying between them. The CDR3 loop is CASSQETRRSSNEQFF. CDR3 DNA: TGTGCCAGCAGCCAAGAAACGCGGCGGTCGTCCAATGAGCAGTTCTTC.

The rearrangement links TRBV2 to TRBJ1-2, with D unclear. Trimming took 7 bases from V and 6 from J, leaving 18 bases between them. The CDR3 is 14 residues long. The V gene's germline CDR1 is SNHLY and CDR2 FYNNEI. Written as DNA, the CDR3 is TGTGCCAGCATCTCCCTACCCAGGCAAAATGGCTACACCTTC. Protein product: CASISLPRQNGYTF.

The chain joins TRBV7-8 to TRBJ1-1; D gene unclear. CDR1 is SGHVS and CDR2 is FQNEAQ in the germline V gene. V shed 0 bases and J shed 0 bases, with 5 bases lying between them. This CDR3 is built from 14 residues. The CDR3 sequence is CASSLAQMNTEAFF. CDR3 DNA: TGTGCCAGCAGCTTAGCGCAGATGAACACTGAAGCTTTCTTT.

The rearrangement uses TRBV19 and TRBJ2-5, with 11 bases that match TRBD2. This CDR3 region has 16 residues. V lost 4 bases, J lost 3 bases, and 7 bases stayed unmatched. The V gene's germline CDR1 is LNHDA and CDR2 SQIVND (reference sequence). The CDR3 here is CASSTPLAGGKETQYF. Here the CDR3 DNA reads TGTGCCAGTAGTACCCCTTTAGCGGGAGGGAAAGAGACCCAGTACTTC.

The V and J genes are TRBV29-1 and TRBJ2-2; 11 bases map to TRBD2. With 4 bases clipped from V and 3 bases from J, the junction kept 13 bases outside the gene matches. This CDR3 comprises 18 residues. Germline V lookup: CDR1 SQVTM, CDR2 ANQGSEA. The CDR3 bases are TGCAGCGTTGGGGGTGGGCTAGCGGGAGGTCGGTACACCGGGGAGCTGTTTTTT. Translating gives CSVGGGLAGGRYTGELFF.

The chain joins TRBV19 to TRBJ1-5; D is uncertain. The CDR3 loop spans 13 amino acids. CDR1 LNHDA and CDR2 SQIVND come from the germline V gene (reference sequence). Trimming cost V 0 bases and J 4 bases, with 4 bases left between them. This chain's CDR3 is CASSIERNQPQHF. DNA of the CDR3: TGTGCCAGTAGTATAGAGCGAAATCAGCCCCAGCATTTT.

The J gene is TRBJ1-6, the V gene TRBV5-1; 7 bases are shared with TRBD1. V lost 0 bases to trimming and J lost 10 bases; unmatched junction nucleotides: 7. In germline, CDR1 is SGHRS, CDR2 YFSETQ. This CDR3 region has 15 residues. CDR3 residues: CASSLGQGEGSPLHF. DNA of the CDR3: TGCGCCAGCAGCTTGGGGCAGGGGGAAGGATCACCCCTCCACTTT.

This clone was counted a few times. The chain links TRBV27 to TRBJ2-7, with 9 nucleotides matching TRBD1. With V trimmed by 3 bases and J by 2 bases, 2 bases remained unmatched. Germline CDR1 reads MNHEY; CDR2 reads SMNVEV (reference sequence). This CDR3 has 14 amino acids. The chain's CDR3 is CASSFGTGTYEQYF. The CDR3 coding sequence is TGTGCCAGCAGTTTCGGGACAGGGACCTACGAGCAGTACTTC.

V and J are TRBV4-3 and TRBJ2-1; the match to TRBD2 covers 10 bases. The CDR3 extends over 16 amino acids. Germline CDR1 reads LGHNA; CDR2 reads YSLEER. The V and J ends lost 2 bases and 3 bases, in that order; junction bases with no gene match: 4. CDR3 bases: TGCGCCAGCAGCCAACTAGCGGGAGTCAGCTACAATGAGCAGTTCTTC. Protein product: CASSQLAGVSYNEQFF.

This clone was detected only a few times. The V gene is TRBV4-2, the J gene TRBJ1-3; the D gene is possibly TRBD1 (5 bases). The CDR3 length is 17 residues. Deletions cut 1 base from V and 0 bases from J, with 13 bases between. Germline V CDR1 and CDR2: LGHNA, YNFKEQ. CDR3 in amino acids: CASSQVITGVSGNTIYF. The CDR3 nucleotides are TGTGCCAGCAGCCAAGTGATTACAGGCGTCTCTGGAAACACCATATATTTT.

The genes are TRBV7-9 and TRBJ1-4, with TRBD1 identical over 10 bases. The CDR3 has 14 residues. The junction had 2 bases not matched to a gene; V was cut back by 5 bases and J by 5 bases. Germline values: CDR1 SEHNR, CDR2 FQNEAQ (reference sequence). The CDR3 region is CASSPGQGNEKLFF. Written as DNA, the CDR3 is TGTGCCAGCAGCCCGGGACAGGGGAATGAAAAACTGTTTTTT.

This chain joins TRBV27 and TRBJ2-3, with 12 positions matching TRBD2. Germline V gene lookup returns CDR1 MNHEY and CDR2 SMNVEV (reference sequence). CDR3 length: 15 amino acids. Unmatched junction bases numbered 1, after V lost 3 bases and J lost 3 bases. The CDR3, as DNA: TGTGCCAGCAGTTTTGGGACTAGCGGGACAGATACGCAGTATTTT. It translates to CASSFGTSGTDTQYF.

The chain joins TRBV4-2 to TRBJ1-1, with a weak D call TRBD1 (5 bases). V was shortened by 0 bases and J by 10 bases, with 21 bases between the two germline ends. There are 16 residues in the CDR3. Germline V gene sequence: CDR1 LGHNA, CDR2 YNFKEQ. The CDR3 reads CASSQEGLGQGKGAFF. The CDR3 DNA follows: TGTGCCAGCAGCCAAGAAGGGCTGGGGCAGGGTAAAGGAGCTTTCTTT.

The chain uses TRBV11-3 and TRBJ1-1; TRBD1 might be the D (6 bases). Germline V lookup: CDR1 SGHNT, CDR2 YENEEA. V lost 6 bases and J lost 5, with 10 bases in between. The CDR3 is made up of 12 amino acids. CDR3 region: CASRFQGTEAFF. CDR3 in DNA: TGTGCCAGCAGATTTCAGGGGACTGAAGCTTTCTTT.

V gene TRBV19 combines with J gene TRBJ2-7, with 8 bases identical to TRBD2. The ends lost 7 bases at V and 3 bases at J; junction bases unmatched: 8. The CDR3 is 14 amino acids. Per germline, CDR1 LNHDA and CDR2 SQIVND (reference sequence). The CDR3 DNA reads as TGTGCCAGTAAGAGACTAGCGCAAGACTACGAGCAGTACTTC. It codes for CASKRLAQDYEQYF.

The V call is TRBV6-6, the J call TRBJ2-7; 11 bases line up with TRBD1. The junction had 4 bases not matched to a gene; V was cut back by 0 bases and J by 6 bases. This CDR3 has 15 residues. Germline CDR1 and CDR2: MNHNY and SVGAGI (reference sequence). Here the CDR3 reads CASSYSGQGAVEQYV. DNA for the CDR3: TGTGCCAGCAGTTACTCCGGACAGGGGGCTGTCGAGCAGTACGTC.

V usage is TRBV18 and J usage is TRBJ1-1; 10 bases are shared with TRBD1. Trimming took 6 bases from V and 4 from J; bases not matched to a gene: 17. The CDR3 is made up of 18 amino acids. The V gene's germline CDR1 is KGHSH and CDR2 LQKENI. CDR3 sequence (DNA): TGTGCCAGCTCCCAAACCGGGGGACAGGGGATCGAGGGCACTGAAGCTTTCTTT. It yields the protein CASSQTGGQGIEGTEAFF.